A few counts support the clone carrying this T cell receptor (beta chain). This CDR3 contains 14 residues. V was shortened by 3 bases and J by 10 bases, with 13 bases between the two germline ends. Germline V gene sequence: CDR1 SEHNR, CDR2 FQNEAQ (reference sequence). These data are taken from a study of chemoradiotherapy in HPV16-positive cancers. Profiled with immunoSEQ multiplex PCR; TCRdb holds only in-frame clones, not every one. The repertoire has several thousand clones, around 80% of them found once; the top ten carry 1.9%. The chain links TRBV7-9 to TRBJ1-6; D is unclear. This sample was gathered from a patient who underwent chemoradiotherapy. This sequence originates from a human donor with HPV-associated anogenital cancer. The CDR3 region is CASSLVGSGSPLHF. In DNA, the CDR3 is TGTGCCAGCAGCTTGGTGGGATCGGGATCACCCCTCCACTTT.